The rows below give T cell receptor beta chains drawn from one sample of a study of response to subunit inactivated influenza vaccine. Each CDR3 protein is one row after TCRdb ran MiXCR on the RT-PCR reads. The profile shows roughly 500,000 distinct CDR3 sequences, about 25% of them singletons. The sequences come from CD4+ T cells sorted from PBMCs, collected roughly 5 days after vaccination. These receptor sequences come from a man aged 50-60 years who received an inactivated influenza vaccine. The CDR3 runs from the conserved cysteine through the conserved F or W. Each record gives: clone size, J gene, V gene, D gene, CDR3 protein, CDR3 DNA. The D gene is left open where the match is weak. Size is omitted from some rows. Given values are once, few, many or a class for expanded clones.

NA | TRBJ2-1 | TRBV6-5 | NA | CASSYSGAHNEQFF | TGTGCCAGCAGTTACTCTGGGGCGCACAATGAGCAGTTCTTC
NA | TRBJ1-5 | TRBV5-6 | NA | CASSLRGVGPPQHF | TGTGCCAGCAGCTTAAGGGGAGTAGGGCCGCCCCAGCATTTT
NA | TRBJ2-1 | TRBV7-9 | TRBD1 | CASSWDRTYNEQFF | TGTGCCAGCAGCTGGGACAGGACATACAATGAGCAGTTCTTC
NA | TRBJ2-5 | TRBV7-8 | NA | CASSLNPGGGRETQYF | TGTGCCAGCAGCTTAAACCCAGGGGGGGGAAGAGAGACCCAGTACTTC
many | TRBJ2-7 | TRBV27 | TRBD2 | CASSSGLAGAYEQYF | TGTGCCAGCAGTTCGGGACTAGCGGGAGCCTACGAGCAGTACTTC
once | TRBJ2-4 | TRBV7-2 | NA | CASSLSRVGKNIQYF | TGTGCCAGCAGCTTATCGAGGGTCGGCAAAAACATTCAGTACTTC
NA | TRBJ2-1 | TRBV7-3 | NA | CASSTIPRLGAGVGNEQFF | TGTGCCAGCAGCACTATACCCAGACTGGGGGCGGGAGTGGGGAATGAGCAGTTCTTC
NA | TRBJ2-6 | TRBV12-3/TRBV12-4 | NA | CASSLGGGGNVLTF | TGTGCCAGCAGTTTAGGGGGCGGCGGCAACGTCCTGACTTTC
few | TRBJ1-6 | TRBV7-9 | NA | CASSLTVGRNSPLHF | TGTGCCAGCAGCTTGACGGTGGGCCGTAATTCACCCCTCCACTTT
once | TRBJ2-5 | TRBV28 | NA | CASHRPQETQYF | TGTGCCAGCCACCGACCGCAAGAGACCCAGTACTTC
NA | TRBJ2-6 | TRBV3-1 | NA | CASSQDSGVSGANVLTF | TGTGCCAGCAGCCAAGATAGTGGGGTATCCGGGGCCAACGTCCTGACTTTC
many | TRBJ2-1 | TRBV7-2 | TRBD1 | CASSLDGTGRGFF | TGTGCCAGCAGCCTCGACGGGACAGGCCGGGGGTTCTTC
NA | TRBJ2-7 | TRBV28 | TRBD1 | CASRWTGEYEQYF | TGTGCCAGCAGGTGGACAGGGGAGTACGAGCAGTACTTC
NA | TRBJ2-3 | TRBV7-3 | TRBD2 | CASSLRVSGRADTQYF | TGTGCCAGCAGCTTAAGGGTTAGCGGGAGAGCAGATACGCAGTATTTT
NA | TRBJ2-3 | TRBV7-8 | NA | CASSLGTGAFTDTQYF | TGTGCCAGCAGCTTAGGCACGGGAGCCTTCACAGATACGCAGTATTTT
many | TRBJ1-4 | TRBV11-2 | NA | CASSQNEKLFF | TGTGCCAGCAGCCAAAATGAAAAACTGTTTTTT
NA | TRBJ2-4 | TRBV5-1 | NA | CASSLWGGAAKNIQYF | TGCGCCAGCAGCTTGTGGGGAGGAGCGGCCAAAAACATTCAGTACTTC
NA | TRBJ1-3 | TRBV18 | TRBD1 | CASSPRPTDRVSGNTIYF | TGTGCCAGCTCACCACGACCGACTGACAGGGTCTCTGGAAACACCATATATTTT
NA | TRBJ2-3 | TRBV29-1 | NA | CSAGNTGDDPDTQYF | TGCAGCGCTGGGAACACGGGGGACGATCCAGATACGCAGTATTTT
few | TRBJ1-2 | TRBV29-1 | NA | CSVEVVSGASGYTF | TGCAGCGTTGAAGTCGTTTCAGGGGCGAGTGGCTACACCTTC
few | TRBJ2-2 | TRBV20-1 | TRBD2 | CSASAGGDARNTGELFF | TGCAGTGCCTCAGCGGGAGGCGACGCCCGTAACACCGGGGAGCTGTTTTTT
few | TRBJ1-1 | TRBV4-1 | NA | CASKDGRREAFF | TGCGCCAGCAAGGACGGCAGACGTGAAGCTTTCTTT
NA | TRBJ2-2 | TRBV11-2 | NA | CASRPMGALVGPGTGELFF | TGTGCCAGCAGACCTATGGGGGCCCTCGTTGGGCCCGGTACCGGGGAGCTGTTTTTT
NA | TRBJ2-4 | TRBV20-1 | NA | CSARGQQNIQYF | TGCAGTGCTAGAGGACAGCAAAACATTCAGTACTTC
few | TRBJ2-3 | TRBV4-1 | NA | CASSPRGPSTDTQYF | TGCGCCAGCAGCCCTCGAGGGCCTAGCACAGATACGCAGTATTTT
NA | TRBJ1-4 | TRBV7-9 | NA | CASSLSKGGPNEKLFF | TGTGCCAGCAGCTTATCTAAGGGTGGGCCTAATGAAAAACTGTTTTTT
few | TRBJ2-2 | TRBV4-2 | NA | CASSYSEPGELFF | TGTGCCAGCAGCTATAGTGAACCCGGGGAGCTGTTTTTT
few | TRBJ2-5 | TRBV12-3/TRBV12-4 | NA | CASSLGPTGVQTQYF | TGTGCCAGCAGTCTGGGACCCACGGGAGTGCAGACCCAGTACTTC
NA | TRBJ1-2 | TRBV12-3/TRBV12-4 | TRBD1 | CASTGDRFYGYTF | TGTGCCAGCACCGGGGACAGGTTCTATGGCTACACCTTC
NA | TRBJ1-1 | TRBV5-1 | TRBD1 | CASSIRTGNTEAFF | TGTGCCAGCAGCATTAGGACAGGGAACACTGAAGCTTTCTTT
NA | TRBJ2-7 | TRBV20-1 | NA | CSAPRERAHYEQYF | TGCAGTGCACCCCGTGAGCGGGCCCACTACGAGCAGTACTTC
few | TRBJ2-3 | TRBV7-8 | NA | CASSLVGEVATDTQYF | TGTGCCAGCAGCTTAGTGGGGGAGGTGGCCACAGATACGCAGTATTTT
few | TRBJ1-2 | TRBV12-3/TRBV12-4 | NA | CASSLGRGRGYTF | TGTGCCAGCAGTTTGGGGCGGGGTAGAGGCTACACCTTC
few | TRBJ2-3 | TRBV12-3/TRBV12-4 | NA | CASRPSGTPTDTQYF | TGTGCCAGCAGGCCCTCCGGGACCCCCACAGATACGCAGTATTTT
NA | TRBJ2-7 | TRBV6-4 | TRBD1 | CASTKGAGVPYEQYF | TGTGCCAGCACCAAGGGGGCCGGAGTCCCCTACGAGCAGTACTTC
once | TRBJ1-1 | TRBV18 | NA | CASSPSMGTEAFF | TGTGCCAGCTCACCTTCCATGGGCACTGAAGCTTTCTTT
NA | TRBJ2-3 | TRBV7-3 | NA | CASSLMGHASTDTQYF | TGTGCCAGCAGCTTAATGGGTCATGCTAGCACAGATACGCAGTATTTT
NA | TRBJ2-3 | TRBV24-1 | NA | CATSDRLGVEDTQYF | TGTGCCACCAGCGACAGATTAGGTGTTGAAGATACGCAGTATTTT
many | TRBJ2-1 | TRBV20-1 | NA | CSARVAGNYNEQFF | TGCAGTGCTAGGGTAGCAGGGAACTACAATGAGCAGTTCTTC
few | TRBJ2-5 | TRBV12-3/TRBV12-4 | TRBD1 | CASTGPGGDETQYF | TGTGCCAGCACCGGCCCAGGGGGCGATGAGACCCAGTACTTC
NA | TRBJ2-5 | TRBV11-2 | TRBD1 | CASSPNTGVQGTQYF | TGTGCCAGCAGCCCGAATACAGGGGTACAAGGTACCCAGTACTTC
many | TRBJ1-4 | TRBV2 | NA | CASSERQARGEKLFF | TGTGCCAGCAGCGAGAGACAGGCGAGAGGTGAAAAACTGTTTTTT
NA | TRBJ2-7 | TRBV4-3 | TRBD2 | CASSQGLAHSYEQYF | TGCGCCAGCAGCCAAGGACTAGCGCACTCCTACGAGCAGTACTTC
NA | TRBJ2-5 | TRBV4-3 | NA | CASSQDGRVGETQYF | TGCGCCAGCAGCCAAGATGGGCGGGTCGGAGAGACCCAGTACTTC
NA | TRBJ2-1 | TRBV4-2 | NA | CASSQDLKRGGNEQFF | TGTGCCAGCAGCCAAGATTTGAAAAGGGGAGGCAATGAGCAGTTCTTC
many | TRBJ2-7 | TRBV6-2/TRBV6-3 | TRBD2 | CATAGVGTYEQYF | TGTGCCACAGCGGGAGTTGGGACCTACGAGCAGTACTTC
many | TRBJ2-7 | TRBV4-3 | NA | CASSQDSQAAYEQYF | TGCGCCAGCAGCCAAGATTCCCAGGCAGCCTACGAGCAGTACTTC
few | TRBJ2-7 | TRBV20-1 | NA | CSARGDLGGTYEQYF | TGCAGTGCTAGGGGCGATTTAGGGGGGACCTACGAGCAGTACTTC
NA | TRBJ1-4 | TRBV12-3/TRBV12-4 | TRBD1 | CASSLGTGMEKLFF | TGTGCCAGCAGTTTGGGGACAGGGATGGAAAAACTGTTTTTT
NA | TRBJ2-2 | TRBV29-1 | TRBD2 | CSVYTPGLAGVGTGELFF | TGCAGCGTTTACACTCCGGGACTAGCGGGAGTGGGTACCGGGGAGCTGTTTTTT
NA | TRBJ2-5 | TRBV12-3/TRBV12-4 | NA | CATRRAGARGTQYF | TGTGCCACCCGGCGGGCGGGGGCCCGAGGGACCCAGTACTTC
NA | TRBJ2-7 | TRBV7-9 | NA | CASSLYCSYEQYF | TGTGCCAGCAGCTTATATTGCTCCTACGAGCAGTACTTC
NA | TRBJ2-3 | TRBV9 | NA | CASSVAPQGPSTDTQYF | TGTGCCAGCAGCGTAGCCCCGCAGGGACCGAGCACAGATACGCAGTATTTT
NA | TRBJ2-1 | TRBV20-1 | TRBD2 | CSARKPGLASDNEQFF | TGCAGTGCTAGAAAGCCGGGACTAGCGTCCGACAATGAGCAGTTCTTC
many | TRBJ2-5 | TRBV6-5 | NA | CASSYGQETQYF | TGTGCCAGCAGCTACGGTCAAGAGACCCAGTACTTC
NA | TRBJ1-2 | TRBV12-3/TRBV12-4 | TRBD1 | CASNAGGNYGYTF | TGTGCCAGCAATGCAGGGGGCAACTATGGCTACACCTTC
few | TRBJ2-3 | TRBV25-1 | TRBD1 | CASSAMTGGSSDTQYF | TGTGCCAGCAGTGCAATGACAGGGGGCTCTTCAGATACGCAGTATTTT
NA | TRBJ2-3 | TRBV20-1 | TRBD2 | CSGRGPSGSGTDTQYF | TGCAGTGGCAGGGGCCCTAGCGGGAGTGGGACAGATACGCAGTATTTT